This T cell receptor beta chain emerged from a study of technical replicates of blood from a handful of donors. This clone was seen only a few times. Libraries were prepared by immunoSEQ multiplex PCR; TCRdb keeps only in-frame clonotypes and omits some of them. This table has nearly 80,000 clones, nearly 95% appearing once. CDR1 is LNHDA and CDR2 is SQIVND in the germline V gene (reference sequence). CDR3 length: 13 amino acids. The V gene end was trimmed by 7 bases and the J gene end by 7 bases; junction bases not matched to a gene: 2. Sample: T cells isolated from PBMCs. V is TRBV19 and J is TRBJ2-1; 12 nucleotides line up with TRBD2. This sequence was found in a human donor in good health. Here the CDR3 DNA reads TGTGCCAGTAAGACTAGCGGGAGTAATGAGCAGTTCTTC. It codes for CASKTSGSNEQFF.